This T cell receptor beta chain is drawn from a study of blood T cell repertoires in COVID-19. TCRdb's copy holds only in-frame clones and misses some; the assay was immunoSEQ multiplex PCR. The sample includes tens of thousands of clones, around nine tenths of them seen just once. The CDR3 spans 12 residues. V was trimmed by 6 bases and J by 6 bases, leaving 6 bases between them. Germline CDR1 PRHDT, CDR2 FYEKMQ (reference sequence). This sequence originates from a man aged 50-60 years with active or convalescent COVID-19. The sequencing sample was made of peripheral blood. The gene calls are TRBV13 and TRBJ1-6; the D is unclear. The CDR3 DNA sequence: TGTGCCAGCAGGCTTAGTAATTCACCCCTCCACTTT. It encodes CASRLSNSPLHF.